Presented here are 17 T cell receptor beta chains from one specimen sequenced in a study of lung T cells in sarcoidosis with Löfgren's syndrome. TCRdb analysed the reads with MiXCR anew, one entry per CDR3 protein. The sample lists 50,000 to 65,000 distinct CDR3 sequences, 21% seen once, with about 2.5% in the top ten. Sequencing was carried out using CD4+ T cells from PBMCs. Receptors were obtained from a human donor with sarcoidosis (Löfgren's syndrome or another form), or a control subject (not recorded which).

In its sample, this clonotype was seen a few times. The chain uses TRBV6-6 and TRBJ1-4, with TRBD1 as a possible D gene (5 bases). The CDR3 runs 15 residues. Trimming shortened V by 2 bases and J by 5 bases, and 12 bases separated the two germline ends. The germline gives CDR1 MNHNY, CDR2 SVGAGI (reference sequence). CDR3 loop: CASSYPRGANEKLFF. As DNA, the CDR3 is TGTGCCAGCAGTTACCCAAGGGGAGCAAATGAAAAACTGTTTTTT.

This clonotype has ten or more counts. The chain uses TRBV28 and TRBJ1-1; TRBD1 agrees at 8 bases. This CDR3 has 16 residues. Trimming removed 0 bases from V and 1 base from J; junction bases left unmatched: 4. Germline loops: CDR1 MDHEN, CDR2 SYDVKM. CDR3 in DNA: TGTGCCAGCAGTTTATGGCACAGGGGGACGAACACTGAAGCTTTCTTT. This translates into CASSLWHRGTNTEAFF.

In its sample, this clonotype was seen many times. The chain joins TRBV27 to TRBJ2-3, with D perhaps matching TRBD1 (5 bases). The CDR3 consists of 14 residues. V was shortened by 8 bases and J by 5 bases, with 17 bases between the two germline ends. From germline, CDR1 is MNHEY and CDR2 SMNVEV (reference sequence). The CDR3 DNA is TGTGCCAGCCCAAAGGGGATATTCGGAGATACGCAGTATTTT. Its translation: CASPKGIFGDTQYF.

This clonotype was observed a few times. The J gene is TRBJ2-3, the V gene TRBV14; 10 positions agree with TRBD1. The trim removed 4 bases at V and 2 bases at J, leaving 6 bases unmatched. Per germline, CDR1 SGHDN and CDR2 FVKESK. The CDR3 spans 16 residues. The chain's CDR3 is CASSLGTGAPTDTQYF. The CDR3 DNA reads TGTGCCAGCAGCCTAGGGACAGGGGCCCCCACAGATACGCAGTATTTT.

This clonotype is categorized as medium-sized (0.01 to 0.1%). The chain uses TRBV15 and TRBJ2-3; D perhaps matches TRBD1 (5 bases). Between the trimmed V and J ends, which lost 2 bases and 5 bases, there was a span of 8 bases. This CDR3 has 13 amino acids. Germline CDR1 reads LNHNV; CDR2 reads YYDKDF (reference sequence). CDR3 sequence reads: CATSRQGRDTQYF. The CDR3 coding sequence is TGTGCCACCAGCAGACAGGGAAGAGATACGCAGTATTTT.

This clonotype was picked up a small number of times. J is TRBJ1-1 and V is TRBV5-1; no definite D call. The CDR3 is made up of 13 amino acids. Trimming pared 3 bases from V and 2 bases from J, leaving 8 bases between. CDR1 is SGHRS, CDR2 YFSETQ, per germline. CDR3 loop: CASSWSYNTEAFF. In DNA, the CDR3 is TGCGCCAGCAGCTGGAGTTACAACACTGAAGCTTTCTTT.

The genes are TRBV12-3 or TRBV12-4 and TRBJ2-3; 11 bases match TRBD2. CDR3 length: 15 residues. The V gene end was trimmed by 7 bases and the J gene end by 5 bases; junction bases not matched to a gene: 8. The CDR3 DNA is TGTGCCAGCACCCTCACTAGCGGGGGCGGAGATACGCAGTATTTT. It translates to CASTLTSGGGDTQYF.

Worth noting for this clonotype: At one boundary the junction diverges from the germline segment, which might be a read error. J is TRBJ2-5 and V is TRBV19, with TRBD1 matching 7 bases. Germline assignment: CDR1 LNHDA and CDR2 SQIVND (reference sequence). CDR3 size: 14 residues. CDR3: CASSRGTVREAQYF. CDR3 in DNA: TGTGCCAGTAGCCGTGGGACAGTAAGAGAGGCCCAGTACTTC.

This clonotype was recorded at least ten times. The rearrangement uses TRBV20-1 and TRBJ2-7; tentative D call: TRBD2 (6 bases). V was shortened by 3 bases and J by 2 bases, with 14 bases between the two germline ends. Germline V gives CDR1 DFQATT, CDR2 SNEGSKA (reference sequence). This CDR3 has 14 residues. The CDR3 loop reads CSASNPGLPYEQYF. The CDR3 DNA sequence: TGCAGTGCTAGTAATCCGGGACTGCCCTACGAGCAGTACTTC.

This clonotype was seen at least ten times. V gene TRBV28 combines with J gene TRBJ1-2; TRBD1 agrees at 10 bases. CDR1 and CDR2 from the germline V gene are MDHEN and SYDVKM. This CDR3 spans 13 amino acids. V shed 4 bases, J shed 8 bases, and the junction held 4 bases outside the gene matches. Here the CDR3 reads CASSSTGGSGYTF. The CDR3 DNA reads TGTGCCAGCAGTTCGACAGGGGGCAGCGGCTACACCTTC.

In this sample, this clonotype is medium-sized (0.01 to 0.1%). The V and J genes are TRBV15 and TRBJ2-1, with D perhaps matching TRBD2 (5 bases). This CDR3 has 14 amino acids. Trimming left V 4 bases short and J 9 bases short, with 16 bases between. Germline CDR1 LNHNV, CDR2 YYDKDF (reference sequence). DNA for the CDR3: TGTGCCACCAGCACCGGACCACTTGGGAGTGAGCAGTTCTTC. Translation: CATSTGPLGSEQFF.

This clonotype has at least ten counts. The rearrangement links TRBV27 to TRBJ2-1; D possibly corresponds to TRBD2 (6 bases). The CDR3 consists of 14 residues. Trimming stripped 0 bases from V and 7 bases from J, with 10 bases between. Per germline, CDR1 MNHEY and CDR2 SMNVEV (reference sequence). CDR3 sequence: CASSLSRGSNEQFF. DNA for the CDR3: TGTGCCAGCAGTTTATCACGGGGGAGTAATGAGCAGTTCTTC.

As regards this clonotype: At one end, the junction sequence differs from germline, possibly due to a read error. The CDR3 DNA follows: TGTACCAGCAGCGCCGGGACGGTGAACACTGAAGCTTTCTTT. This codes for CTSSAGTVNTEAFF. The chain employs TRBV7-3 and TRBJ1-1; perhaps TRBD1 as D (5 bases). This CDR3 contains 14 residues. Germline CDR1 reads SGHTA; CDR2 reads FQGTGA.

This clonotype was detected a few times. CDR3 sequence (DNA): TGTGCCAGCAGTGAAAGGGCAGGGGTTGCGAACACTGAAGCTTTCTTT. The encoded protein is CASSERAGVANTEAFF. The rearrangement uses TRBV2 and TRBJ1-1; D possibly corresponds to TRBD1 (6 bases). V lost 2 bases, J lost 1 base, and 14 bases lay in between. This CDR3 comprises 16 residues. Germline CDR1 and CDR2: SNHLY and FYNNEI.

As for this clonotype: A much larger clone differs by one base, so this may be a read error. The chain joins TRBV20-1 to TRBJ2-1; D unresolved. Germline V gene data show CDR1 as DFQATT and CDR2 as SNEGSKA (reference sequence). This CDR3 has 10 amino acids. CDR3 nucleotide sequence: TGCACTCCTAAGGGCAATGAGCAGATCTTC. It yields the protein CTPKGNEQIF.

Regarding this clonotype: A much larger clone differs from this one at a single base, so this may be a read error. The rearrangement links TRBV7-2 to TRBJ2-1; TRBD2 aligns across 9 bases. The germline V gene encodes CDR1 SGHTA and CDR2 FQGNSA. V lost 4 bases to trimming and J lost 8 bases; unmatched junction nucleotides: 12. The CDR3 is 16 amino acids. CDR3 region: CASSSRLAEGLDEQFF. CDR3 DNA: TGTGCCAGCAGCTCCCGACTAGCGGAAGGTTTGGATGAGCAGTTCTTC.

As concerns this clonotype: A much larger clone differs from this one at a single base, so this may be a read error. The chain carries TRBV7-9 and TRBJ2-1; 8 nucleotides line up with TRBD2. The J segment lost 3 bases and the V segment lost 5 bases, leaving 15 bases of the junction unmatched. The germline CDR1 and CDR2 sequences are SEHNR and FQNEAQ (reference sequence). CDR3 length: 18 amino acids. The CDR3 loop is CASSPRRVSGGNYNEQFF. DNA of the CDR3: TGTGCCAGCAGCCCGCGAAGGGTGAGCGGGGGTAACTACAATGAGCAGTTCTTC.